Shown below are 6 T cell receptor beta chains from a single sample sequenced in a study of blood T cell repertoires in COVID-19. The method was immunoSEQ multiplex PCR; TCRdb's version includes in-frame clones alone and lacks a portion of them. The sample has roughly 85,000 clones; about nine tenths are singletons. Sequenced input: peripheral blood. Source of these receptors: a man in his fifties with active or convalescent COVID-19.

The chain employs TRBV5-1 and TRBJ2-1, with TRBD2 matching 9 bases. The germline CDR1 and CDR2 sequences are SGHRS and YFSETQ. The CDR3 loop spans 16 amino acids. Trimming took 0 bases from V and 7 from J; bases not matched to a gene: 8. CDR3: CASSLEPRLAANEQFF. DNA of the CDR3: TGCGCCAGCAGCTTGGAACCCCGACTAGCGGCAAATGAGCAGTTCTTC.

The rearrangement links TRBV19 to TRBJ2-7; TRBD2 agrees at 12 bases. The germline V gene encodes CDR1 LNHDA and CDR2 SQIVND (reference sequence). The trim removed 6 bases at V and 3 bases at J, leaving 3 bases unmatched. The CDR3 is made up of 14 amino acids. The CDR3 region has the DNA TGTGCCAGTAGCCTAGCGGGAGGGAACTACGAGCAGTACTTC. Amino acid sequence: CASSLAGGNYEQYF.

V usage is TRBV14 and J usage is TRBJ2-7; 10 bases fit TRBD2. From germline, CDR1 is SGHDN and CDR2 FVKESK. After removal of 1 base from V and 5 bases from J, the junction contained 11 bases not matched to a gene. The CDR3 totals 17 residues. The CDR3 DNA reads as TGTGCCAGCAGCCAAGGGGCAGCGGGAGGGCCCCGAGACGAGCAGTACTTC. The encoded protein is CASSQGAAGGPRDEQYF.

V is TRBV10-2 and J is TRBJ2-4; 11 nucleotides match TRBD1. Germline V gives CDR1 WSHSY, CDR2 SAAADI. The V and J ends lost 3 bases and 2 bases, in that order; junction bases with no gene match: 6. CDR3 length: 17 amino acids. In DNA form, the CDR3 reads TGCGCCAGCAGTGATTTTGGGACAGGGGGTACCAAAAACATTCAGTACTTC. It encodes CASSDFGTGGTKNIQYF.

The CDR3 DNA reads as TGCAGTGCTAGAGATAGTTATGGCTACACCTTC. This codes for CSARDSYGYTF. The J gene is TRBJ1-2, the V gene TRBV20-1, with D hard to call. The CDR3 spans 11 residues. Trimming took off 0 bases at V and 5 bases at J, with 4 bases between the two ends. In germline, CDR1 is DFQATT, CDR2 SNEGSKA (reference sequence).

This clone was observed a handful of times. The chain has TRBV4-1 and TRBJ2-7, with 11 positions matching TRBD1. CDR1 is MGHRA, CDR2 YSYEKL, per germline. The V gene end was trimmed by 0 bases and the J gene end by 4 bases; junction bases not matched to a gene: 11. The CDR3 length is 18 residues. This CDR3 reads CASSQEGQGAAKPYEQYF. CDR3 sequence (DNA): TGCGCCAGCAGCCAAGAAGGACAGGGGGCTGCCAAACCTTACGAGCAGTACTTC.